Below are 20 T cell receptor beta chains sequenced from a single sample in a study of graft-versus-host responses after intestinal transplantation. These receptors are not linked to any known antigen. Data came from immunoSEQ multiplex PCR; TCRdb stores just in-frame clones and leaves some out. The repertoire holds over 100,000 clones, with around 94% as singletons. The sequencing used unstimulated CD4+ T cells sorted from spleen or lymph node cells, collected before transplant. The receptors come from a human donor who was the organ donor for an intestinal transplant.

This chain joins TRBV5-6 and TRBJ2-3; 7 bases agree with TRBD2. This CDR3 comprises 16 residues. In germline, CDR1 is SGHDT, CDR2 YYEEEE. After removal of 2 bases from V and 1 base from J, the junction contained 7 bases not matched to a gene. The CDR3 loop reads CASSFWGGPGTDTQYF. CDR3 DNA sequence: TGTGCCAGCAGCTTCTGGGGAGGGCCAGGCACAGATACGCAGTATTTT.

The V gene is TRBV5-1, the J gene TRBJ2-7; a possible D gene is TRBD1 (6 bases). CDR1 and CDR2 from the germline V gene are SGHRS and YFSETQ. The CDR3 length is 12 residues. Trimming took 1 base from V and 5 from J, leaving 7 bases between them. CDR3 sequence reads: CASSLTGNEQYF. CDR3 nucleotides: TGCGCCAGCAGCTTGACAGGGAACGAGCAGTACTTC.

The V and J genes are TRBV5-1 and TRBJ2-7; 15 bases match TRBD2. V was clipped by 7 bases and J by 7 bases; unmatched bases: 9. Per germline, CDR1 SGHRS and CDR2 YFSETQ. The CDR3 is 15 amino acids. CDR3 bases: TGCGCCAGCGGACTAGCGGGAGGGCCAAAGGGAGAGCAGTACTTC. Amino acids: CASGLAGGPKGEQYF.

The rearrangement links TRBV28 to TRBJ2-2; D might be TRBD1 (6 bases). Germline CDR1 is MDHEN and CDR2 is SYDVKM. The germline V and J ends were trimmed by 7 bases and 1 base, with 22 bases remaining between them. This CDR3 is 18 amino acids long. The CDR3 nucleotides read TGTGCCAGCATTCACAGGGTCGTAAAAATTAAGAACACCGGGGAGCTGTTTTTT. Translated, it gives CASIHRVVKIKNTGELFF.

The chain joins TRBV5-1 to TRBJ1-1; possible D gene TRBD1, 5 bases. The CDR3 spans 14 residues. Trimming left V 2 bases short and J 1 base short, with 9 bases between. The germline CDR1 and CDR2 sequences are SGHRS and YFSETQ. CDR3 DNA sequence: TGCGCCAGCAGCTTTCTGGGGCCGAACACTGAAGCTTTCTTT. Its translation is CASSFLGPNTEAFF.

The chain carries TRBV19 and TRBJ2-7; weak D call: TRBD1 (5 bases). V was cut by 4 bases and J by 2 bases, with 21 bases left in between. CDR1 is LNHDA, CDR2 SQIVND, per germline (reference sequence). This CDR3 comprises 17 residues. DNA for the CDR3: TGTGCCAGTAGTACCTACACTCTCCCAGGGCAGACCTACGAGCAGTACTTC. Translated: CASSTYTLPGQTYEQYF.

The CDR3 here is CASGPGTSTDTQYF. Here the CDR3 DNA reads TGTGCTAGTGGGCCCGGGACTAGCACAGATACGCAGTATTTT. The chain combines TRBV12-5 with TRBJ2-3, with D possibly TRBD2 on 6 matching bases. CDR1 and CDR2 from the germline V gene are LGHNT and FRNRAP. Between the trimmed V and J ends, which lost 6 bases and 0 bases, there was a span of 10 bases. This CDR3 has 14 amino acids. Looking up the rest from reference TRBV12-5 and TRBJ2-3 gives the full variable domain: DARVTQTPRHKVTEMGQEVTMRCQPILGHNTVFWYRQTMMQGLELLAYFRNRAPLDDSGMPKDRFSAEMPDATLATLKIQPSEPRDSAVYFCASGPGTSTDTQYFGPGTRLTVL.

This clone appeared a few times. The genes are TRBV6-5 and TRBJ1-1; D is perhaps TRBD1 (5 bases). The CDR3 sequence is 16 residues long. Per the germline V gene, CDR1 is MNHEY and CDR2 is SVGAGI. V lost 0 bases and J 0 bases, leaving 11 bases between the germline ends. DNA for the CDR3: TGTGCCAGCAGTTACTCGACGGGGGGGGTGAACACTGAAGCTTTCTTT. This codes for CASSYSTGGVNTEAFF.

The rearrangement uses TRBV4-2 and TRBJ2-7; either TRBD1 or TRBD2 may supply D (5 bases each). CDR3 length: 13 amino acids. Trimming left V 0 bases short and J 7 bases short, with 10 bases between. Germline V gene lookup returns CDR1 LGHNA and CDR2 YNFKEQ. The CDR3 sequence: CASSQDTGREQYF. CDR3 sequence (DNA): TGTGCCAGCAGCCAAGATACGGGGCGGGAGCAGTACTTC.

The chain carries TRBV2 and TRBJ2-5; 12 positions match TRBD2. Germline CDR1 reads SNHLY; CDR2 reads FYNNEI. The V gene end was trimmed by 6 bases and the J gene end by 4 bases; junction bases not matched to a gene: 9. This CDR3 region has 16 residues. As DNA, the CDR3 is TGTGCCAGCAGCGGCGAGACTAGCGGGAGCGGAGAGACCCAGTACTTC. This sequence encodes CASSGETSGSGETQYF. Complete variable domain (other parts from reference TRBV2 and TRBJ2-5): EPEVTQTPSHQVTQMGQEVILRCVPISNHLYFYWYRQILGQKVEFLVSFYNNEISEKSEIFDDQFSVERPDGSNFTLKIRSTKLEDSAMYFCASSGETSGSGETQYFGPGTRLLVL.

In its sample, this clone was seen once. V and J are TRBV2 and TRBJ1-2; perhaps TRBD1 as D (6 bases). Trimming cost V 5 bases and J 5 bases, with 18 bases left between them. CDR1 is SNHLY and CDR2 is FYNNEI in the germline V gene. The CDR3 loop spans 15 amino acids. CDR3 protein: CASSSGSGERYGYTF. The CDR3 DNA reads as TGTGCCAGCAGTTCTGGGTCAGGGGAACGGTATGGCTACACCTTC.

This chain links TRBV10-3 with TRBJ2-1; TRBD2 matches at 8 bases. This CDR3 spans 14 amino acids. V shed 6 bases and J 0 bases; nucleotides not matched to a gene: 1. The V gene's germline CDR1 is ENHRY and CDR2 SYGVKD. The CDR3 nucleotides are TGTGCCATCAGCGGGACTAGCTCCTACAATGAGCAGTTCTTC. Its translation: CAISGTSSYNEQFF.

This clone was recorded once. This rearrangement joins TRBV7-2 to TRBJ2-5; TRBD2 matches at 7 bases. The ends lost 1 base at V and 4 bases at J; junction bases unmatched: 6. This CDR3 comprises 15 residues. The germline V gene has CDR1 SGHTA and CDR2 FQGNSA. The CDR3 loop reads CASSLVGGWGETQYF. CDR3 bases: TGTGCCAGCAGCTTAGTGGGAGGGTGGGGAGAGACCCAGTACTTC.

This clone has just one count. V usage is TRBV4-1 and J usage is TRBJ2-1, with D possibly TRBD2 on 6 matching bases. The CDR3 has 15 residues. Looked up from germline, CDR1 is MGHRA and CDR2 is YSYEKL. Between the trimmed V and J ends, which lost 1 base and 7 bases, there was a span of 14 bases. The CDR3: CASSQAWVEGNEQFF. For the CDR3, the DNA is TGCGCCAGCAGCCAAGCATGGGTGGAGGGTAATGAGCAGTTCTTC.

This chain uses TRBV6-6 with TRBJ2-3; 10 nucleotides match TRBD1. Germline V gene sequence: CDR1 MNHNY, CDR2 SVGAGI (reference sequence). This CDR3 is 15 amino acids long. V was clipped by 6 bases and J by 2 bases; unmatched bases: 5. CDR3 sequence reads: CASSSGTGVTDTQYF. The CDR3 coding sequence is TGTGCCAGCAGCTCCGGGACAGGGGTCACAGATACGCAGTATTTT.

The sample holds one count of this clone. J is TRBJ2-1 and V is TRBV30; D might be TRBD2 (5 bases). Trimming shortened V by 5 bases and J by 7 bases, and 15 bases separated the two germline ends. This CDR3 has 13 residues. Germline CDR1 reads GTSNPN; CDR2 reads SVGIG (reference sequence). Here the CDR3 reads CAWGGLALNEQFF. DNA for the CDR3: TGTGCCTGGGGTGGGCTAGCCCTAAATGAGCAGTTCTTC.

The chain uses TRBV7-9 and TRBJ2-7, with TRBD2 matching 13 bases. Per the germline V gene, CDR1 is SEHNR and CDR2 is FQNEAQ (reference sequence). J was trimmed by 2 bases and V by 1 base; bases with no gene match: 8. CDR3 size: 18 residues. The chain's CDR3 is CASSLVTLGLAGAYEQYF. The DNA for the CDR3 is TGTGCCAGCAGCTTAGTTACCCTCGGACTAGCGGGAGCCTACGAGCAGTACTTC.

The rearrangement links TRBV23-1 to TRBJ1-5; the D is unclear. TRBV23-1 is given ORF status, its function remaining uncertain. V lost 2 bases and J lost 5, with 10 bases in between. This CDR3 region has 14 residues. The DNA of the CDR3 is TGCGCCAGCAGTCAACCGCATAGGGATCAGCCCCAGCATTTT. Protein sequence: CASSQPHRDQPQHF.

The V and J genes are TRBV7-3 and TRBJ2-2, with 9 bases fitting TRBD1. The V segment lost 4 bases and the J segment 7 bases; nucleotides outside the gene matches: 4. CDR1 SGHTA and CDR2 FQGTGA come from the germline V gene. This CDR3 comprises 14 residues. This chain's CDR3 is CASSSQGAGGELFF. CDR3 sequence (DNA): TGTGCCAGCAGCTCACAGGGGGCAGGCGGGGAGCTGTTTTTT.

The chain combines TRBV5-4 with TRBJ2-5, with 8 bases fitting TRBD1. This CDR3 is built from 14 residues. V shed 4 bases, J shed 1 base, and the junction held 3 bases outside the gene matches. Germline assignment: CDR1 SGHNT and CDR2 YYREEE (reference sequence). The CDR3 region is CASSNGQGQETQYF. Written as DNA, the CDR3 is TGTGCCAGCAGCAACGGACAGGGCCAAGAGACCCAGTACTTC. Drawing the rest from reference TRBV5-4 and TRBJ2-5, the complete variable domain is ETGVTQSPTHLIKTRGQQVTLRCSSQSGHNTVSWYQQALGQGPQFIFQYYREEENGRGNFPPRFSGLQFPNYSSELNVNALELDDSALYLCASSNGQGQETQYFGPGTRLLVL.